The rows below give T cell receptor beta chains drawn from one sample of a study of post-analysis software for immune sequencing data. TCRdb re-called the PCR reads with MiXCR, one entry per CDR3 protein. The sample includes 450,000 to 650,000 distinct CDR3 sequences, roughly 47% of them seen just once. Sample: blood. Receptor source: a girl aged 10-17 years with multiple sclerosis. Each CDR3 is given with its conserved first and last residue. Fields, in order: J gene, CDR3 length, V gene, clone size, D gene, CDR3 DNA, CDR3 protein. A D gene is named only where the DNA matches it firmly. Clone size appears in some rows only: once, few, many, or a class for an expanded clone.

J: TRBJ2-4; length: 15; V: TRBV7-9; size: few; D: -; DNA: TGTGCCAGCAGCCCCATAAACCAGAGGGGCGGCATTCAGTACTTC; CDR3: CASSPINQRGGIQYF
J: TRBJ1-2; length: 14; V: TRBV12-3/TRBV12-4; size: -; D: -; DNA: TGTGCCAGCAGTTTGGGGACACCCAACTACGGCTTCACCTTC; CDR3: CASSLGTPNYGFTF
J: TRBJ1-1; length: 13; V: TRBV6-5; size: -; D: -; DNA: TGTGTTTCGAGACTGGGTATGAACACTGAAGCTTTCTTT; CDR3: CVSRLGMNTEAFF
J: TRBJ2-3; length: 16; V: TRBV20-1; size: -; D: -; DNA: TGCAGTGCTAGAGATCCAGGGACTGGAAGTTTAGATACGCAGTATTTT; CDR3: CSARDPGTGSLDTQYF
J: TRBJ1-1; length: 14; V: TRBV4-1; size: -; D: -; DNA: TGCGCCAGCAGCCAATCTGCTAGTTTGACTGAAGCTTTCTTT; CDR3: CASSQSASLTEAFF
J: TRBJ1-6; length: 14; V: TRBV5-1; size: -; D: TRBD1; DNA: TGCGCCAGCAAGGGACAGGGACGTAATTCACCCCTCCACTTT; CDR3: CASKGQGRNSPLHF
J: TRBJ1-5; length: 13; V: TRBV29-1; size: few; D: -; DNA: TGCAGCGTTGTAGGTGGGCGCAATCAGCCCCAGCATTTT; CDR3: CSVVGGRNQPQHF
J: TRBJ2-7; length: 17; V: TRBV11-3; size: -; D: -; DNA: TGTGCCAGCAGCTTGGTGGTGGCTAGGAGTATTCCCTACGAGCAGTACTTC; CDR3: CASSLVVARSIPYEQYF
J: TRBJ2-7; length: 13; V: TRBV20-1; size: -; D: -; DNA: TGCAGTGCTAGACCTCCGGACAGCTACGAGCAGTACTTC; CDR3: CSARPPDSYEQYF
J: TRBJ1-2; length: 13; V: TRBV29-1; size: -; D: -; DNA: TGCAGCGTTGAGCGGGGGACTAACTATGGCTACACCTTC; CDR3: CSVERGTNYGYTF
J: TRBJ2-3; length: 15; V: TRBV10-3; size: -; D: TRBD2; DNA: TGTGCCAGCGAAGACGGGAGGTTCGGCACAGATACGCAGTATTTT; CDR3: CASEDGRFGTDTQYF
J: TRBJ1-6; length: 15; V: TRBV5-1; size: -; D: -; DNA: TGCGCCAGCAGCTTGGCCAGGGGCGAAAGTTCACCCCTCCACTTT; CDR3: CASSLARGESSPLHF
J: TRBJ2-7; length: 14; V: TRBV6-2/TRBV6-3; size: -; D: -; DNA: TGTGCCAGCAGTTCTAGGACGGACGGCTACGAGCAGTACTTC; CDR3: CASSSRTDGYEQYF
J: TRBJ2-7; length: 14; V: TRBV10-3; size: -; D: TRBD1; DNA: TGTGCCATCAGCCACGACAGGGATGCCTACGAGCAGTACTTC; CDR3: CAISHDRDAYEQYF
J: TRBJ2-5; length: 13; V: TRBV20-1; size: few; D: -; DNA: TGCAGTGCTCTCCCCGGGGGAGTGGAGACCCAGTACTTC; CDR3: CSALPGGVETQYF
J: TRBJ1-1; length: 12; V: TRBV29-1; size: few; D: TRBD1; DNA: TGCAGCGTGGACAGGGGGCGAACTGAAGCTTTCTTT; CDR3: CSVDRGRTEAFF
J: TRBJ2-3; length: 18; V: TRBV9; size: -; D: TRBD1; DNA: TGTGCCAGCAGCCCCTGGACAGGGGGATGGGTGGGCACAGATACGCAGTATTTT; CDR3: CASSPWTGGWVGTDTQYF
J: TRBJ2-3; length: 16; V: TRBV5-1; size: -; D: TRBD1; DNA: TGCGCCAGCAGCTCAACAGGGGGCTTCCACACAGATACGCAGTATTTT; CDR3: CASSSTGGFHTDTQYF
J: TRBJ2-3; length: 13; V: TRBV5-1; size: -; D: -; DNA: TGCGCCAGCTCTATAGGGTTGGGAGATACGCAGTATTTT; CDR3: CASSIGLGDTQYF
J: TRBJ2-1; length: 10; V: TRBV12-3/TRBV12-4; size: -; D: -; DNA: TGTGCCAGCAGTTGGAGGGAGCAGTTCTTC; CDR3: CASSWREQFF
J: TRBJ1-1; length: 15; V: TRBV5-1; size: -; D: TRBD1; DNA: TGCGCCAGCAAGGGTACCAGGGGGCTCAACACTGAAGCTTTCTTT; CDR3: CASKGTRGLNTEAFF
J: TRBJ2-7; length: 13; V: TRBV20-1; size: -; D: TRBD1; DNA: TGCAGTGCTAGGAGGACAGGGGGGTACGAGCAGTACTTC; CDR3: CSARRTGGYEQYF
J: TRBJ2-3; length: 13; V: TRBV20-1; size: few; D: -; DNA: TGCAGTGCCCGGGGGGCTAGTCGGGGTACGCAGTATTTT; CDR3: CSARGASRGTQYF
J: TRBJ2-7; length: 13; V: TRBV10-3; size: -; D: -; DNA: TGTGCCATCAGTGAGGGAGGACCCTACGAGCAGTACTTC; CDR3: CAISEGGPYEQYF
J: TRBJ2-1; length: 15; V: TRBV27; size: -; D: -; DNA: TGTGCCAGCACCGAAAAGGGAACAGACTACAATGAGCAGTTCTTC; CDR3: CASTEKGTDYNEQFF
J: TRBJ1-1; length: 15; V: TRBV12-3/TRBV12-4; size: -; D: -; DNA: TGTGCCAGCATTTCGGACCCTCTAGGGAACACTGAAGCTTTCTTT; CDR3: CASISDPLGNTEAFF
J: TRBJ2-4; length: 13; V: TRBV20-1; size: few; D: -; DNA: TGCAGTCCATTGGACCTAGCCAAAAACATTCAGTACTTC; CDR3: CSPLDLAKNIQYF
J: TRBJ2-6; length: 15; V: TRBV20-1; size: -; D: -; DNA: TGCAGTGCTAGAGATCAGGGCCCCGGGGCCAACGTCCTGACTTTC; CDR3: CSARDQGPGANVLTF
J: TRBJ2-7; length: 14; V: TRBV29-1; size: few; D: TRBD2; DNA: TGCAGCGTTGAAGATGGACTAGCGGGCGGAAAGCAGTACTTC; CDR3: CSVEDGLAGGKQYF